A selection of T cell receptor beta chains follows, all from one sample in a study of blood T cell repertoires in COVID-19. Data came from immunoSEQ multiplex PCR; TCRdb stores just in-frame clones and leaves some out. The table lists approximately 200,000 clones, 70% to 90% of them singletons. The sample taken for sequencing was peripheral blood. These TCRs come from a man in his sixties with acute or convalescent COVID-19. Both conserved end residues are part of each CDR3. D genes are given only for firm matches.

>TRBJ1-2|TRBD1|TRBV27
TGTGCCAGCAGTCTAAGGGACAGGTTTTCAGTCACCTTC
CASSLRDRFSVTF
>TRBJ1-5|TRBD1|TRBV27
TGTGCCAGCAGTTTAAACGCAGGGGGAGGTCAGCCCCAGCATTTT
CASSLNAGGGQPQHF
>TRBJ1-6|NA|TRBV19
TGTGCCAGTAGTAACCTTCGGGGGGCCTATAATTCACCCCTCCACTTT
CASSNLRGAYNSPLHF
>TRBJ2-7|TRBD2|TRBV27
TGTGCCAGCAGTTTACGGTTCCTGAGGAGCGGGAGTGTTTGGGAGCAGTACTTC
CASSLRFLRSGSVWEQYF
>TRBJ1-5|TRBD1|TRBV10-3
TGTGCCATCAGTTTACACCCGCCGGGACAGATTTCAGATCAGCCCCAGCATTTT
CAISLHPPGQISDQPQHF
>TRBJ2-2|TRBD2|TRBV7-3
TGTGCCAGCAGCTTGACTAGCGGGAGGACCGGGGAGCTGTTTTTT
CASSLTSGRTGELFF
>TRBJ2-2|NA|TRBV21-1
TGTGCCAGCGGAGGACAGGGCAGCACCGGGGAGCTGTTTTTT
CASGGQGSTGELFF
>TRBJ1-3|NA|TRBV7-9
TGTGCCAGCAGCTTAGGAGCAGGGATTTCTGGAAACACCATATATTTT
CASSLGAGISGNTIYF
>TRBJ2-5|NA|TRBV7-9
TGTGCCAGCAGTTTTTGGACAAACCAAGAGACCCAGTACTTC
CASSFWTNQETQYF
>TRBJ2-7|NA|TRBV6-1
TGTGCCAGCAGTGAATTACGGCGGCTAACCTACGAGCAGTACTTC
CASSELRRLTYEQYF